This record covers a single T cell receptor beta chain. Its specific antigen is unknown. There are no base qualities to consult, and no much larger clone falls within one base. The data derive from a study of radiation and T cells in renal cell carcinoma (dated by TCRdb to about 2020). The study in broad terms: The samples were obtained from a clinical trial, where primary renal cell carcinomas were treated with 15 Gy stereotactic body radiation therapy and then removed by nephrectomy 4 weeks afterward. Across all 53 samples, 4,016,671 unique CDR3 nucleotide sequences, encoding roughly 2,600,000 unique CDR3 amino acid sequences, were identified. TCR beta sequencing covered 50 to 55 samples in total, comprising around 26 tumors and approximately 27 peripheral blood samples. What the work shows at the level of the full study, not this receptor alone: Effects of radiation dose or scheduling on the TCR repertoire could not be addressed with the single-armed trial design. No pretreatment tumor biopsies were available, so the baseline intratumoral presence of clonotypes could not be determined. Blood repertoire dynamics were not followed beyond 4 weeks after treatment. In blood, the top tumor clonotypes increased between baseline and 2 weeks post-radiation and then shrank by 4 weeks, which suggests that tumor-resident clones expanded only transiently.

CDR1 and CDR2, looked up from the germline V gene, are MNHEY and SVGAGI. The CDR3 runs 15 residues from the cysteine to the phenylalanine. CDR3 DNA is the only sequence kept; it has 45 bases, read in frame from the first base. For this chain, trimming is 5 bases at the V end and 9 bases at the J end, and the number of junction bases without a gene match is 9. The sample's time point, from its label and the paper: blood 2 weeks post-SBRT. The treatment or condition label here, explained by the study, means: 15 Gy SBRT to primary tumor, nephrectomy 4 weeks later. Serial peripheral blood from radiation-treated patients was sampled at baseline, 2 weeks and 4 weeks after SBRT to track tumor-enriched clonotypes. All patients had renal cell carcinoma with clear cell pathology. The QIAamp DNA Blood Mini Kit (Qiagen) was used to prepare genomic DNA for TCR sequencing. Samples were included in the analyses only if all quality control checks were passed.

TCR beta libraries were generated from genomic DNA with the immunoSEQ kit, following the manufacturer's recommendations. To prepare libraries, a first multiplex PCR with proprietary primers was run, followed by a second PCR that added unique barcodes, and a bead cleanup was done after each round. A kit-provided positive control reaction and a negative control reaction were included in every sample batch. The final libraries were assessed on an Agilent 4200 TapeStation D1000 ScreenTape, pooled by volume, and quantified by qPCR. An Illumina NextSeq500 fitted with a MidOutput 150-cycle cartridge performed the sequencing, running 156 Read1 cycles and 15 Index1 cycles with the kit's custom primers. The pooled library was loaded at approximately 0.95 pM with about 20% PhiX control spiked in. Processing in the source paper ran as follows. Vendor-processed data were analyzed in R, with a clonotype defined as all T cells sharing the same CDR3 nucleotide sequence. For clone abundance analyses, frequencies were normalized to the 10,000 most abundant clones in each sample. Public T cell clones, which averaged fewer than five per sample, were removed prior to analysis. An abundance difference of at least 32-fold between compartments was the criterion for calling clonotypes tumor-enriched or baseline blood-enriched. Clonotypes expanded or contracted between blood time points were identified with a beta-binomial differential abundance model. Tumor-blood repertoire similarity was measured with the Baroni-Urbani and Buser coefficient, and group comparisons used two-tailed Wilcoxon tests in R. This is the immuneACCESS table as TCRdb keeps it, with only in-frame sequences that have V and J called. A part of the clones is gone; compared with another copy, unresolved V genes explain less than half, and the rest is unexplained. The V and J calls and the clone size are those of that table, but D and trimming were determined from the DNA. Present in this sample are fewer than 30,000 clones, about 84% of which were seen just once. Of the sample, roughly 30% is held by the ten largest clones.

The rearrangement joined TRBV6-5 to TRBJ1-6, with TRBD1 matching 8 junction bases. This TCR derives from a man aged 60-69 years with renal cell carcinoma. The sample in question was blood, obtained from a patient whose treatment included radiotherapy and nephrectomy. The CDR3 sequence is CASSGPRDRSSPLHF. The nucleotides are TGTGCCAGCAGTGGACCCCGGGACAGGAGTTCACCCCTCCACTTT.